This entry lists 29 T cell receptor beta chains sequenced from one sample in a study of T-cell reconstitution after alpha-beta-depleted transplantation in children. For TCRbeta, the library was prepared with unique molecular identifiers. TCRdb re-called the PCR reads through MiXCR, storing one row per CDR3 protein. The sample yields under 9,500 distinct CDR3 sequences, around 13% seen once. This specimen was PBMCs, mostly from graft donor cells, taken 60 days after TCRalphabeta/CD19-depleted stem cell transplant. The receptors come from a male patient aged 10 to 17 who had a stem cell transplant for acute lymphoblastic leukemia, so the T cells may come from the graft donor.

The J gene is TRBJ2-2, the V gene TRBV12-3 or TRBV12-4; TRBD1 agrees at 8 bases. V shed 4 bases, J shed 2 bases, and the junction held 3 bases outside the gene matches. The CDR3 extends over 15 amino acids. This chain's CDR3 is CASSSGQGNTGELFF. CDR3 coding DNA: TGTGCCAGCAGTTCCGGACAGGGAAACACCGGGGAGCTGTTTTTT.

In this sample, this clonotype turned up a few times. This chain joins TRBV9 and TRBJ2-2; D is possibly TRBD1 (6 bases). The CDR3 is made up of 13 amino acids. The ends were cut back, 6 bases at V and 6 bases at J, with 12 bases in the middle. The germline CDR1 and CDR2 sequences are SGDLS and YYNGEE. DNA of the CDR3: TGTGCCAGCACCCATGGGGGCGCCGGGGAGCTGTTTTTT. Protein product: CASTHGGAGELFF.

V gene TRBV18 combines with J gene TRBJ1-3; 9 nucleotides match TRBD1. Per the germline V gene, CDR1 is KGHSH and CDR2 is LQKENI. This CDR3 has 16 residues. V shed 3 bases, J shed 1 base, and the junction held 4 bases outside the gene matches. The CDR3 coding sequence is TGTGCCAGCTCACCCTACGGACAGGGGTCTGGAAACACCATATATTTT. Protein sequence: CASSPYGQGSGNTIYF.

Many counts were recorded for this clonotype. The CDR3 coding sequence is TGTGCCATCAGTGGGGATGGGGGGTGGGAAAACATTCAGTACTTC. Amino acids: CAISGDGGWENIQYF. The chain couples TRBV10-3 to TRBJ2-4, with D perhaps TRBD2 (6 bases). Trimming removed 4 bases from V and 5 bases from J, with 15 bases in between. From germline, CDR1 is ENHRY and CDR2 SYGVKD. The CDR3 runs to 15 residues.

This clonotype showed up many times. The DNA of the CDR3 is TGTGCCAGCACCATTCGTGGCCAGGGGTCCTACAATGAGCAGTTCTTC. This gives the protein CASTIRGQGSYNEQFF. This chain links TRBV5-4 with TRBJ2-1; perhaps TRBD1 as D (6 bases). Germline V gene data show CDR1 as SGHNT and CDR2 as YYREEE (reference sequence). CDR3 length: 16 residues. The V end was cut by 6 bases, the J end by 1 base, with 17 bases between.

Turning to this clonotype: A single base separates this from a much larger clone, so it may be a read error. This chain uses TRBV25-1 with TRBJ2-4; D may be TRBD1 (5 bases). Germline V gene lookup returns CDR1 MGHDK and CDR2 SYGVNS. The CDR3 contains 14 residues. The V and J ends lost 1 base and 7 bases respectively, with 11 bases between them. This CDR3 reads CASSESGQANIQYF. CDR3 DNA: TGTGCCAGCAGTGAATCTGGACAAGCGAACATTCAGTACTTC. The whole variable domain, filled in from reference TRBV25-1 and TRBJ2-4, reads EADIYQTPRYLVIGTGKKITLECSQTMGHDKMYWYQQDPGMELHLIHYSYGVNSTEKGDLSSESTVSRIRTEHFPLTLESARPSHTSQYLCASSESGQANIQYFGAGTRLSVL.

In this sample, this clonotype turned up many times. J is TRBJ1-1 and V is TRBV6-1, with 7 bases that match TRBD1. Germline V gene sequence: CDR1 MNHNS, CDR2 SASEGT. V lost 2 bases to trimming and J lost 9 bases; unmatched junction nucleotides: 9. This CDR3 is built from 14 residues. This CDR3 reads CASSEYLTGVQAFF. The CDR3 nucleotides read TGTGCCAGCAGTGAATACCTTACAGGGGTTCAAGCTTTCTTT.

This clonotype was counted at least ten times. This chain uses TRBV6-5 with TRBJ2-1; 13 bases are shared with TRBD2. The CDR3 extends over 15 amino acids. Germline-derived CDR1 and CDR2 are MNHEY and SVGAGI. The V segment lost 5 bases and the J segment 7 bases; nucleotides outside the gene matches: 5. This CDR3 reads CASSRRTSGSNEQFF. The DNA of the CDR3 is TGTGCCAGCAGTCGCCGGACTAGCGGGAGTAATGAGCAGTTCTTC.

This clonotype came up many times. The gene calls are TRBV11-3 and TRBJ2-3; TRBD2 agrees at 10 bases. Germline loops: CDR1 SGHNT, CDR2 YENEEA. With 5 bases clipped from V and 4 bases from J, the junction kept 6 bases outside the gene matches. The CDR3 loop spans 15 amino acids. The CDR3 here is CASSPGLARADTQYF. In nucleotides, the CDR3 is TGTGCCAGCAGCCCGGGACTAGCGAGGGCAGATACGCAGTATTTT.

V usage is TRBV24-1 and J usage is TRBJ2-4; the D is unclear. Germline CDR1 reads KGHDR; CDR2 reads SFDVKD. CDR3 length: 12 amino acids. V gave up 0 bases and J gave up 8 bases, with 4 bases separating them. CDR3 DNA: TGTGCCACCAGTGATTTGTGGGACATTCAGTACTTC. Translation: CATSDLWDIQYF.

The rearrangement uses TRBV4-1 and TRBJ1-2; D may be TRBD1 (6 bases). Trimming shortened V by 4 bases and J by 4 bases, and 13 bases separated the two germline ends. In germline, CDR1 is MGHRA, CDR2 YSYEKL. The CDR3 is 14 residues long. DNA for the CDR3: TGCGCCAGCAGCCCGCCGCGGGGGGCCTATGGCTACACCTTC. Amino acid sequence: CASSPPRGAYGYTF.

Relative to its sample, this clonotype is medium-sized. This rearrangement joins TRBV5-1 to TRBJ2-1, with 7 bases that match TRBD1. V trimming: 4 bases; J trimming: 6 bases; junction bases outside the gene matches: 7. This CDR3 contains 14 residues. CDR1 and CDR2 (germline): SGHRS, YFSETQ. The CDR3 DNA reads TGCGCCAGCAGCCTCGCGGCAGGGGGCAATGAGCAGTTCTTC. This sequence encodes CASSLAAGGNEQFF.

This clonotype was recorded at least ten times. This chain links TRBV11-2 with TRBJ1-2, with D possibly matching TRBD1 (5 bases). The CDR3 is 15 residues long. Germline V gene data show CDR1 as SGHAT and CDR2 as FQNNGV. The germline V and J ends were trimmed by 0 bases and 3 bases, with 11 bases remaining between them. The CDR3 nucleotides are TGTGCCAGCAGCTTAGATTCGTCAGGGCACTATGGCTACACCTTC. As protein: CASSLDSSGHYGYTF.

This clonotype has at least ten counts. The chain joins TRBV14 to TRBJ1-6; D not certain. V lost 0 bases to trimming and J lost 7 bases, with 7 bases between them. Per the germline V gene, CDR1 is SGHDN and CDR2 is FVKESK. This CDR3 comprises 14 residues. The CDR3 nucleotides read TGTGCCAGCAGCCAAGATCTCAGAAATTCACCCCTCCACTTT. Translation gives CASSQDLRNSPLHF.

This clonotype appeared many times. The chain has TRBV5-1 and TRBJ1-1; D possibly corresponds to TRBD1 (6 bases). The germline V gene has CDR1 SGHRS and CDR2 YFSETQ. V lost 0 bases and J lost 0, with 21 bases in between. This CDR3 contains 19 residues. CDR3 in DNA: TGCGCCAGCAGCTTGGGGCTCAGGGGAGGAGGGTTCATGAACACTGAAGCTTTCTTT. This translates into CASSLGLRGGGFMNTEAFF.

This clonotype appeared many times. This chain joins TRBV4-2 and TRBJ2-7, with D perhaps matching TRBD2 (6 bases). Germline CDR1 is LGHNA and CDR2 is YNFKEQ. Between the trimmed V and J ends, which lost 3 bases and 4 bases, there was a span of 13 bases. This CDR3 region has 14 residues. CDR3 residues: CASSHPGRGYEQYF. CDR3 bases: TGTGCCAGCAGCCACCCCGGGAGAGGTTACGAGCAGTACTTC.

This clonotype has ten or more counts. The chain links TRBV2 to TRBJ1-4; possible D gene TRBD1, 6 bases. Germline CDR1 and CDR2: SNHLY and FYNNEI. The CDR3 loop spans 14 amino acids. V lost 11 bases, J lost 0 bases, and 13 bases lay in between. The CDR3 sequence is CAAKQGATNEKLFF. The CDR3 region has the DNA TGTGCCGCAAAACAGGGTGCAACTAATGAAAAACTGTTTTTT.

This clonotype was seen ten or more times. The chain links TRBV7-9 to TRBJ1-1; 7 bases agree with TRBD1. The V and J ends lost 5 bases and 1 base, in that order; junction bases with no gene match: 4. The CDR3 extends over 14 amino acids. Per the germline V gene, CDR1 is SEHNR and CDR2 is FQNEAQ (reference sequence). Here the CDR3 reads CASSRGTANTEAFF. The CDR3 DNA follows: TGTGCCAGCAGCCGAGGGACAGCGAACACTGAAGCTTTCTTT.

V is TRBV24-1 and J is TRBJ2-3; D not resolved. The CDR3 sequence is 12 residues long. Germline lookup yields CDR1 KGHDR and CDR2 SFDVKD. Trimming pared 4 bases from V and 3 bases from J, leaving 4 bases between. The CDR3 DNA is TGTGCCACCAGTGACCCTACAGATACGCAGTATTTT. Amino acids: CATSDPTDTQYF.

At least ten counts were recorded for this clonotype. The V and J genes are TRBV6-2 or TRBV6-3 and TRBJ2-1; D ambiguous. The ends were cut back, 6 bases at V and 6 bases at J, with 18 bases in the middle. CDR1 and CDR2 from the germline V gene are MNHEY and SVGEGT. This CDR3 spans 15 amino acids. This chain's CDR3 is CASRTQSRLFNEQFF. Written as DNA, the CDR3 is TGTGCCAGCAGGACTCAAAGCAGACTCTTCAATGAGCAGTTCTTC.

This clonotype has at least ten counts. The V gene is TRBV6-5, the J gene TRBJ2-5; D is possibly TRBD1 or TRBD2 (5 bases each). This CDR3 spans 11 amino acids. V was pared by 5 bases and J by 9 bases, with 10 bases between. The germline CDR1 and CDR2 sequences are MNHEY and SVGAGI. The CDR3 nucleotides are TGTGCCAGCAGTGGTTGGGGACCCCAGTACTTC. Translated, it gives CASSGWGPQYF.

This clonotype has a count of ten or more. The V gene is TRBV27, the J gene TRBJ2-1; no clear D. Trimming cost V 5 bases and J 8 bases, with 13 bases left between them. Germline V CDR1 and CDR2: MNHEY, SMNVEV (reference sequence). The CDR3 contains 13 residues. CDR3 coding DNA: TGTGCCAGCAGTGGTTTGGGAAGGGATGAGCAGTTCTTC. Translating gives CASSGLGRDEQFF.

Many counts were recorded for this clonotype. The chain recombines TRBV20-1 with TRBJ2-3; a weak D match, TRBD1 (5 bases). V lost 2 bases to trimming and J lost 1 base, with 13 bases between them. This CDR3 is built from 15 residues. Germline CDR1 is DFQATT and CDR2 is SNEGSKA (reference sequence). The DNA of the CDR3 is TGCAGTGCTAGAAATAGCAGGGTTGGCACAGATACGCAGTATTTT. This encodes CSARNSRVGTDTQYF.

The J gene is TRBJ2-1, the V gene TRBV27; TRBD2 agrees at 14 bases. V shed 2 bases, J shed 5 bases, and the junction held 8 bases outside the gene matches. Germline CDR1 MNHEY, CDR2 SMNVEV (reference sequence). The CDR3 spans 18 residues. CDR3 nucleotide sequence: TGTGCCAGCAGTTTAGTAGTCGGGACTAGCGGGAGTCACAATGAGCAGTTCTTC. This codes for CASSLVVGTSGSHNEQFF.

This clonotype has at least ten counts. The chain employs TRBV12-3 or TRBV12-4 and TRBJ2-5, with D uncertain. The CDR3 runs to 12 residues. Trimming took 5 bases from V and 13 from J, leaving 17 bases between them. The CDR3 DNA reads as TGTGCCAGCAGTCCAACGGTCGGCCATGCGTACTTC. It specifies CASSPTVGHAYF.

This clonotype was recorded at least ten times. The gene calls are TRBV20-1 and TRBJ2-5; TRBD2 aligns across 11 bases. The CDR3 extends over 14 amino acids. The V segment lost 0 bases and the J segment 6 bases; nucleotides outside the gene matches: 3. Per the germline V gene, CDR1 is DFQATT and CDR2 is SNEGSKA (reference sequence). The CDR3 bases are TGCAGTGCTAGAGATAGCGGGAGGGCCAAGACCCAGTACTTC. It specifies CSARDSGRAKTQYF.

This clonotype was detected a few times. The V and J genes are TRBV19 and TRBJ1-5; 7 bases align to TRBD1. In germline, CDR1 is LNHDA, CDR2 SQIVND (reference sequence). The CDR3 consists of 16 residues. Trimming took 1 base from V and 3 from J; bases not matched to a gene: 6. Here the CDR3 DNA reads TGTGCCAGTAGTATAGGACAGGGTTGGGACAATCAGCCCCAGCATTTT. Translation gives CASSIGQGWDNQPQHF. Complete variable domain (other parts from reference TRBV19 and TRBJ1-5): DGGITQSPKYLFRKEGQNVTLSCEQNLNHDAMYWYRQDPGQGLRLIYYSQIVNDFQKGDIAEGYSVSREKKESFPLTVTSAQKNPTAFYLCASSIGQGWDNQPQHFGDGTRLSIL.

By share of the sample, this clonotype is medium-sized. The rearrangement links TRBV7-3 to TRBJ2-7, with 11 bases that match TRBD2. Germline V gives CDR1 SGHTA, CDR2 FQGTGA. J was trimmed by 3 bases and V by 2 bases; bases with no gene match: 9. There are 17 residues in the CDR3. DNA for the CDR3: TGTGCCAGCAGCTTACCCAATACTAGCGGGAGTTTCTACGAGCAGTACTTC. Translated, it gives CASSLPNTSGSFYEQYF.

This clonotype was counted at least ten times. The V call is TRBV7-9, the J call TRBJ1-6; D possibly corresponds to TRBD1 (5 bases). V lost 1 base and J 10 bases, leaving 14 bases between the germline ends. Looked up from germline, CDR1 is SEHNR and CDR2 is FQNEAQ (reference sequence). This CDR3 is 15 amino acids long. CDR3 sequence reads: CASSLGSGRRSPLHF. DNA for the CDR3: TGTGCCAGCAGCTTAGGGTCGGGGCGACGCTCACCCCTCCACTTT.